This entry is about one TCR beta chain. Its specific antigen is unknown. This likely stems from a read error, as it lies one base from a far larger clone. In the same sample, other DNA sequences code for this CDR3. The CDR3 starts with the cysteine, ends with the phenylalanine, and has 13 residues. Only the CDR3 portion is preserved as DNA: 39 bases, with reading frame beginning at the first base. Trimming at the junction amounts to 1 base on V and 0 bases on J, and the germline ends lie 3 bases apart. Based on the germline V gene, the CDR1 and CDR2 sequences are SGHAT and FQNNGV. Healthy HIV-negative adults with no recently reported acute infections or vaccinations were included as donors. Only Caucasian adults living in Nashville, Tennessee, USA were represented among the donors. CD4+ T cells were enriched through magnetic negative selection, after which naive cells were positively selected on CD45RA and the remaining negative fraction served as the memory subset. After blood collection by leukapheresis, PBMCs were isolated using Ficoll-Histopaque density gradient centrifugation and then cryopreserved in the vapor phase of liquid nitrogen. Purity and quantity of every magnetically sorted T cell population were checked by analytical flow cytometry. Genomic DNA was isolated from every sorted fraction and measured by UV absorbance on a Nanodrop 2000c.

The data belong to a study of shared clonotypes between healthy human individuals (dated by TCRdb to the early 2020s). As for the study more broadly: Three men and a couple of women, aged 18 to 49 years, made up the cohort. For each donor, CD4 naive and CD4 memory were each run on three plates, CD8 naive on two plates, and CD8 memory on one plate. To estimate repertoire size and how much clonotype sharing occurs between individuals, the study deeply sequenced the blood TCR repertoires of a handful of healthy adults. To increase sequencing depth and limit assay-specific biases, different laboratories used diverse techniques to prepare libraries and sequence TCR repertoires. Leukapheresis yielded between about 0.85 and 9.5 billion PBMCs per donor. The investigation overall reported the following: Even with the large sequencing depth, rarefaction of the sorted-subset datasets indicated that sequencing was incomplete. Compared with non-shared clonotypes, the clonotypes found in all four sorted-subset donors had higher generation probabilities. Because the study included a small number of donors, the genetic and exposure-history diversity represented was limited. Pairwise subsampling led to the expectation that sequencing depth would affect the degree of clonotype sharing among donors. About 5% of naive CD4, approximately 3.7% of naive CD8, 2% to 2.5% of memory CD4, and about 0.4% of memory CD8 clonotypes were shared across a few donors. Sampling was restricted to blood, and TCR repertoires in tissue are likely to differ from TCR repertoires in blood. Larger estimated clonotype richness was generally found for naive subsets than for memory subsets.

TCR CDR3 regions were amplified from genomic DNA by multiplex PCR using the deep immunoSEQ assay. For each cell subset, the extracted genomic DNA was distributed evenly across all wells of several immunoSEQ 96-well plates, and each plate served as one replicate. For sorted subsets, each replicate PCR was loaded with around 220 ng genomic DNA, equivalent to 30,000 or so T cell genomes. Purified libraries were quantified with a Qubit 3.0 fluorometer, sized on a Bioanalyzer 2100, and re-quantified with the KAPA Library Quantification kit. Each immunoSEQ 96-well plate was sequenced on its own single-read 150-cycle Illumina NextSeq 550 flow cell. The paper's data handling went like this. Because the immunoSEQ output held only junctional sequences and lacked quality scores, the filtering could not match the filtering applied to full-length reads. To assign V/J genes and CDR3, sequences were annotated against IMGT germline references using PyIR, a Python wrapper for IgBLAST v1.9. Reads were removed for weak V/J assignments (E-value above 1e-6), missing CDR3, stop codons, out-of-frame junctions, or ambiguous translated residues. V3J clonotypes were defined as sequences sharing the same inferred V gene, J gene, and CDR3 amino acid sequence. Percentage overlap between repertoires was computed as shared unique clonotypes divided by the size of the smaller repertoire. Richness of each repertoire was evaluated using RTK rarefaction, the Chao1 estimator, and Recon v2.1 estimates of unobserved clonotypes. For all TCRbeta clonotypes obtained by the gDNA method from a handful of donors, generation probabilities were computed with OLGA. Not all clones reach the TCRdb copy of this immuneACCESS table, which keeps in-frame sequences only. Checked studies attribute under half of the gap to unresolved V genes and leave the rest unexplained. V, J and clone size reflect that table, while D and trimming were determined from the DNA. The sample table holds about 1 million clones, of which around 76% were seen once. In total, the top ten clones hold 1.4% of the sample.

Sequenced material: memory CD4+ T cells sorted from blood. The cell subset or site label here, explained by the study, means: CD45RA-negative fraction. The TCR comes from a man younger than 35 in good health. The chain links TRBV11-2 with TRBJ1-1, with an unclear D gene assignment. CDR3 region: CASSLGVNTEAFF. The DNA sequence is given as TGTGCCAGCAGCTTAGGCGTGAACACTGAAGCTTTCTTT.